Each of the 31 T cell receptor beta chains below was sequenced from the same sample in a study of long-term antiretroviral therapy in people with HIV. The immunoSEQ assay was v3.0, run at survey level. Assay used: immunoSEQ multiplex PCR; TCRdb lists only in-frame clones, some missing. The table has some 23,000 clones, approximately 86% seen once; the top ten hold 5.3%. Here the sequenced sample was unsorted PBMCs, taken roughly 4.5 years after starting antiretroviral therapy. The receptors were sampled from a man in his thirties or forties with HIV.

The chain uses TRBV7-2 and TRBJ1-2; 9 positions match TRBD1. CDR1 SGHTA and CDR2 FQGNSA come from the germline V gene. The CDR3 runs 15 residues. V shed 5 bases, J shed 7 bases, and the junction held 11 bases outside the gene matches. The CDR3 loop reads CASSLQPGTGLGYTF. The CDR3 nucleotides read TGTGCCAGCAGCCTCCAGCCGGGGACAGGGCTTGGCTACACCTTC.

This clone occurred once. The rearrangement links TRBV10-3 to TRBJ2-1, with D possibly TRBD1 on 6 matching bases. The V gene lost 5 bases and the J gene lost 5 bases, with 10 bases spanning the gap. CDR1 is ENHRY, CDR2 SYGVKD, per germline. The CDR3 has 13 residues. CDR3: CAISKRTDNEQFF. CDR3 nucleotide sequence: TGTGCCATCAGTAAGAGGACAGACAATGAGCAGTTCTTC.

CDR3 nucleotides: TGCGCCAGCAGCCAAGCGTCTACCGACATCTACGAGCAGTACTTC. This codes for CASSQASTDIYEQYF. The chain links TRBV4-3 to TRBJ2-7; no clear D gene. Trimming cost V 1 base and J 3 bases, with 13 bases left between them. The CDR3 runs 15 residues. The germline CDR1 and CDR2 sequences are LGHNA and YSLEER.

The chain employs TRBV4-1 and TRBJ2-7, with D possibly TRBD1 on 6 matching bases. V lost 1 base to trimming and J lost 3 bases, with 13 bases between them. This CDR3 contains 15 residues. In germline, CDR1 is MGHRA, CDR2 YSYEKL. CDR3 residues: CASSQGPGQYYEQYF. The CDR3 DNA is TGCGCCAGCAGCCAAGGTCCAGGACAGTACTACGAGCAGTACTTC.

This chain connects TRBV6-1 to TRBJ1-2; TRBD1 aligns across 10 bases. The germline CDR1 and CDR2 sequences are MNHNS and SASEGT. The CDR3 has 16 residues. V was clipped by 4 bases and J by 8 bases; unmatched bases: 13. This CDR3 is CASSGDRGKRDRGYTF. Here the CDR3 DNA reads TGTGCCAGCAGTGGGGACAGGGGAAAGCGGGACAGGGGCTACACCTTC.

The rearrangement joins TRBV15 to TRBJ1-1; D possibly corresponds to TRBD1 (6 bases). V lost 4 bases to trimming and J lost 9 bases, with 30 bases between them. Germline CDR1 LNHNV, CDR2 YYDKDF (reference sequence). CDR3 length equals 18 residues. CDR3 in DNA: TGTGCCACCAGCACAATAGGGGGGTTTAGGGCAGCCGGGCCTCAAGCTTTCTTT. Its translation is CATSTIGGFRAAGPQAFF.

The chain uses TRBV30 and TRBJ1-5; 11 bases match TRBD1. Per germline, CDR1 GTSNPN and CDR2 SVGIG (reference sequence). The CDR3 runs to 14 residues. V trimming: 0 bases; J trimming: 5 bases; junction bases outside the gene matches: 0. The DNA of the CDR3 is TGTGCCTGGAGTGTGGGACAGGGGGATCAGCCCCAGCATTTT. Translating gives CAWSVGQGDQPQHF.

The chain recombines TRBV10-3 with TRBJ1-1, with D uncertain. Trimming took off 6 bases at V and 8 bases at J, with 10 bases between the two ends. Germline V gene lookup returns CDR1 ENHRY and CDR2 SYGVKD. This CDR3 is 11 amino acids long. CDR3 sequence (DNA): TGTGCCATCAGAAAGGGTTCGGAAGCTTTCTTT. Its protein product is CAIRKGSEAFF.

This chain joins TRBV15 and TRBJ1-1; D may be TRBD1 (5 bases). Germline V gives CDR1 LNHNV, CDR2 YYDKDF (reference sequence). This CDR3 has 14 residues. V was cut by 4 bases and J by 0 bases, with 9 bases left in between. The CDR3: CATSNDRVNTEAFF. The CDR3, as DNA: TGTGCCACCAGCAACGACAGAGTGAACACTGAAGCTTTCTTT. The complete variable domain, with remaining parts taken from reference TRBV15 and TRBJ1-1, reads DAMVIQNPRYQVTQFGKPVTLSCSQTLNHNVMYWYQQKSSQAPKLLFHYYDKDFNNEADTPDNFQSRRPNTSFCFLDIRSPGLGDTAMYLCATSNDRVNTEAFFGQGTRLTVV.

This sequence joins TRBV6-1 and TRBJ2-7, with a weak D call TRBD1 (6 bases). From germline, CDR1 is MNHNS and CDR2 SASEGT. V dropped 6 bases and J dropped 4 bases, with 19 bases sitting between them. The CDR3 consists of 15 residues. CDR3 nucleotides: TGTGCCAGCAGCCCGAGGGGGAACAGTATTTACGAGCAGTACTTC. Protein sequence: CASSPRGNSIYEQYF.

The rearrangement links TRBV5-5 to TRBJ2-3; 8 positions agree with TRBD2. This CDR3 has 14 amino acids. After removal of 7 bases from V and 4 bases from J, the junction contained 8 bases not matched to a gene. Germline V gene data show CDR1 as SGHKS and CDR2 as YYEKEE (reference sequence). CDR3 in DNA: TGTGCCAGCGAGAGCGGGAGAGCTGCAGATACGCAGTATTTT. This sequence encodes CASESGRAADTQYF.

The chain couples TRBV5-1 to TRBJ1-1, with TRBD1 matching over 7 bases. CDR1 is SGHRS, CDR2 YFSETQ, per germline. The V gene end was trimmed by 4 bases and the J gene end by 3 bases; junction bases not matched to a gene: 9. The CDR3 covers 15 residues. The CDR3 nucleotides are TGCGCCAGCAGCGGGCAGGGGGGAGGGGACACTGAAGCTTTCTTT. This translates into CASSGQGGGDTEAFF. Together with reference TRBV5-1 and TRBJ1-1, the CDR3 gives the full variable domain: KAGVTQTPRYLIKTRGQQVTLSCSPISGHRSVSWYQQTPGQGLQFLFEYFSETQRNKGNFPGRFSGRQFSNSRSEMNVSTLELGDSALYLCASSGQGGGDTEAFFGQGTRLTVV.

The rearrangement links TRBV30 to TRBJ2-7, with unresolved D. CDR1 GTSNPN and CDR2 SVGIG come from the germline V gene (reference sequence). The V and J ends lost 2 bases and 3 bases respectively, with 11 bases between them. The CDR3 sequence is 13 residues long. CDR3 sequence (DNA): TGTGCCTGGAGTAGGGTGGAGCTCTACGAGCAGTACTTC. Translating gives CAWSRVELYEQYF. Together with reference TRBV30 and TRBJ2-7, the CDR3 gives the full variable domain: SQTIHQWPATLVQPVGSPLSLECTVEGTSNPNLYWYRQAAGRGLQLLFYSVGIGQISSEVPQNLSASRPQDRQFILSSKKLLLSDSGFYLCAWSRVELYEQYFGPGTRLTVT.

The gene calls are TRBV25-1 and TRBJ1-2; D call uncertain. The germline gives CDR1 MGHDK, CDR2 SYGVNS. The CDR3 is 12 amino acids. V gave up 4 bases and J gave up 8 bases, with 11 bases separating them. CDR3 protein: CASSAQRAGYTF. As DNA, the CDR3 is TGTGCCAGCAGTGCCCAGAGGGCCGGCTACACCTTC.

The V call is TRBV6-5, the J call TRBJ1-5; 9 bases map to TRBD1. The CDR3 has 13 residues. Germline V gene data show CDR1 as MNHEY and CDR2 as SVGAGI. The CDR3 loop is CASHRGRDQPQHF. The CDR3, as DNA: TGTGCATCACACAGGGGGCGCGATCAGCCCCAGCATTTT.

The chain links TRBV15 to TRBJ2-7; 8 positions agree with TRBD1. This CDR3 has 14 residues. Trimming removed 0 bases from V and 3 bases from J; junction bases left unmatched: 1. The V gene's germline CDR1 is LNHNV and CDR2 YYDKDF (reference sequence). The chain's CDR3 is CATSREGTGYEQYF. CDR3 nucleotide sequence: TGTGCCACCAGCAGAGAAGGGACAGGCTACGAGCAGTACTTC.

J is TRBJ2-7 and V is TRBV7-3; 10 bases are a match to TRBD2. The CDR3 contains 14 residues. Trimming cost V 7 bases and J 4 bases; bases outside gene matches: 7. The germline gives CDR1 SGHTA, CDR2 FQGTGA. CDR3 residues: CASTEAGGLYEQYF. The CDR3 DNA reads TGTGCCAGCACCGAAGCGGGAGGGCTGTACGAGCAGTACTTC.

The chain recombines TRBV5-6 with TRBJ1-1; possibly TRBD1 for D (6 bases). CDR1 SGHDT and CDR2 YYEEEE come from the germline V gene. The CDR3 has 12 residues. The V gene lost 0 bases and the J gene lost 12 bases, with 12 bases spanning the gap. The CDR3 DNA is TGTGCCAGCAGCTTGGCCGCAGGGGAAACTTTCTTT. Its translation: CASSLAAGETFF.

The chain joins TRBV9 to TRBJ2-7; 10 bases match TRBD1. Germline values: CDR1 SGDLS, CDR2 YYNGEE. The CDR3 spans 19 residues. J lost 2 bases, V lost 0 bases, and 14 bases had no gene match. The CDR3 spells CASSVVGLGDRGGTYEQYF. The CDR3 DNA reads as TGTGCCAGCAGCGTAGTAGGTCTCGGGGACAGGGGAGGAACCTACGAGCAGTACTTC.

The chain recombines TRBV5-1 with TRBJ2-7; a weak D match, TRBD1 (5 bases). CDR3 length: 12 amino acids. Germline assignment: CDR1 SGHRS and CDR2 YFSETQ. V was clipped by 4 bases and J by 6 bases, with 11 bases between them. CDR3 sequence: CASSPDNSEQYF. CDR3 nucleotide sequence: TGCGCCAGCAGCCCGGACAATTCCGAGCAGTACTTC.

This chain joins TRBV6-5 and TRBJ2-1; TRBD2 is a possible D gene (6 bases). The CDR3 consists of 14 residues. V was cut by 9 bases and J by 4 bases, with 16 bases left in between. Per germline, CDR1 MNHEY and CDR2 SVGAGI. For the CDR3, the DNA is TGTGCCAGTAGGTATCGGGAGAGTTACAATGAGCAGTTCTTC. Translation: CASRYRESYNEQFF.

This clone was seen just once. This chain uses TRBV6-4 with TRBJ2-7; 10 nucleotides match TRBD1. Looked up from germline, CDR1 is MRHNA and CDR2 is SNTAGT. The CDR3 contains 13 residues. The junction had 11 bases not matched to a gene; V was cut back by 10 bases and J by 8 bases. The CDR3 protein is CATRQGASYKQYF. The CDR3 nucleotides read TGTGCCACCCGACAGGGGGCGAGTTACAAGCAGTACTTC.

In DNA form, the CDR3 reads TGCGCCAGCAGCCAAGATCTGGAGGGCTACACCTTC. Translated: CASSQDLEGYTF. The chain links TRBV4-1 to TRBJ1-2, with D unclear. Germline V gives CDR1 MGHRA, CDR2 YSYEKL. This CDR3 has 12 amino acids. Trimming shortened V by 0 bases and J by 8 bases, and 7 bases separated the two germline ends.

The chain joins TRBV7-9 to TRBJ2-1, with D tentatively TRBD2 (5 bases). V gave up 6 bases and J gave up 15 bases, with 15 bases separating them. The CDR3 runs to 11 residues. Germline V gene data show CDR1 as SEHNR and CDR2 as FQNEAQ (reference sequence). CDR3 sequence (DNA): TGTGCCAGCAGTCCTAGCTGGGTTGGGTTCTTC. Translating it yields CASSPSWVGFF.

The V and J genes are TRBV9 and TRBJ1-1; 7 positions match TRBD1. The ends lost 4 bases at V and 0 bases at J; junction bases unmatched: 6. The germline gives CDR1 SGDLS, CDR2 YYNGEE. The CDR3 extends over 15 amino acids. CDR3 protein: CASSPRDSMNTEAFF. The DNA of the CDR3 is TGTGCCAGCAGCCCTCGGGACAGCATGAACACTGAAGCTTTCTTT. The whole variable domain, filled in from reference TRBV9 and TRBJ1-1, reads DSGVTQTPKHLITATGQRVTLRCSPRSGDLSVYWYQQSLDQGLQFLIQYYNGEERAKGNILERFSAQQFPDLHSELNLSSLELGDSALYFCASSPRDSMNTEAFFGQGTRLTVV.

This clone was seen a single time. The chain has TRBV4-2 and TRBJ2-5, with no clear D. There are 13 residues in the CDR3. CDR1 is LGHNA, CDR2 YNFKEQ, per germline. V was clipped by 3 bases and J by 5 bases, with 10 bases between them. The CDR3: CASSQTGWETQYF. Here the CDR3 DNA reads TGTGCCAGCAGCCAGACCGGCTGGGAGACCCAGTACTTC.

The chain combines TRBV5-4 with TRBJ2-3; D may correspond to TRBD1 or TRBD2 (5 bases each). The CDR3 is 16 amino acids. V gave up 3 bases and J gave up 2 bases, with 16 bases separating them. Germline lookup yields CDR1 SGHNT and CDR2 YYREEE (reference sequence). CDR3 amino acids: CASSSTLLGDTDTQYF. CDR3 coding DNA: TGTGCCAGCAGCTCCACCTTGCTGGGGGACACAGATACGCAGTATTTT.

The sample holds one count of this clone. The V gene is TRBV9, the J gene TRBJ2-3, with 7 positions matching TRBD1. J was trimmed by 3 bases and V by 0 bases; bases with no gene match: 1. CDR1 is SGDLS, CDR2 YYNGEE, per germline. The CDR3 contains 14 residues. The CDR3 nucleotides read TGTGCCAGCAGCGTAGGCAGGGGGACAGATACGCAGTATTTT. It yields the protein CASSVGRGTDTQYF.

The sample holds a few counts of this clone. The V call is TRBV5-6, the J call TRBJ1-2; D is unclear. V lost 0 bases, J lost 7 bases, and 7 bases lay in between. The CDR3 loop spans 12 amino acids. The germline V gene encodes CDR1 SGHDT and CDR2 YYEEEE. The chain's CDR3 is CASSLAGRGYTF. As DNA, the CDR3 is TGTGCCAGCAGCTTGGCAGGACGTGGCTACACCTTC.

The V call is TRBV18, the J call TRBJ1-3; 8 positions agree with TRBD1. There are 16 residues in the CDR3. After removal of 3 bases from V and 0 bases from J, the junction contained 4 bases not matched to a gene. Germline V gene lookup returns CDR1 KGHSH and CDR2 LQKENI. Here the CDR3 reads CASSPRTGSSGNTIYF. CDR3 bases: TGTGCCAGCTCACCTAGGACAGGGAGCTCTGGAAACACCATATATTTT.

In its sample, this clone was seen once. The rearrangement uses TRBV28 and TRBJ2-7, with 9 bases that match TRBD1. Looked up from germline, CDR1 is MDHEN and CDR2 is SYDVKM. The CDR3 runs 15 residues. V dropped 5 bases and J dropped 1; count of bases not matched to a gene: 6. CDR3 sequence reads: CASSRRDRESYEQYF. DNA of the CDR3: TGTGCCAGCAGTCGCCGGGACAGGGAATCCTACGAGCAGTACTTC.